This T cell receptor (beta chain) was recorded in a study of blood T cell repertoires in COVID-19. Study as a whole: COVID-19 samples collected from the United States, Italy and Spain covered acute and convalescent phases. Sources were T cells, B-cell-depleted T cells, or PBMCs; the material itself was cDNA or gDNA.

Source study methods: The assay estimated nucleated cells by amplifying reference gene primers. The method was immunoSEQ multiplex PCR; TCRdb's version includes in-frame clones alone and lacks a portion of them. The V and J calls and clone size come from that table; D and trimming were worked out from the DNA. The data hold 150,000 to 200,000 clones, with roughly nine tenths observed a single time. This clone was observed a few times. In germline, CDR1 is SGDLS, CDR2 YYNGEE. The length of the CDR3 is 15 residues. Between the trimmed V and J ends, which lost 0 bases and 7 bases, there was a span of 16 bases.

Source material: peripheral blood. The chain recombines TRBV9 with TRBJ1-2; D unresolved. The sequence came from a human donor in a cohort sampled during active COVID-19. CDR3 protein: CASSVGGTARSGYTF. Here the CDR3 DNA reads TGTGCCAGCAGCGTAGGAGGAACGGCACGCTCTGGCTACACCTTC. Variable domain in full (rest from reference TRBV9 and TRBJ1-2): DSGVTQTPKHLITATGQRVTLRCSPRSGDLSVYWYQQSLDQGLQFLIQYYNGEERAKGNILERFSAQQFPDLHSELNLSSLELGDSALYFCASSVGGTARSGYTFGSGTRLTVV.